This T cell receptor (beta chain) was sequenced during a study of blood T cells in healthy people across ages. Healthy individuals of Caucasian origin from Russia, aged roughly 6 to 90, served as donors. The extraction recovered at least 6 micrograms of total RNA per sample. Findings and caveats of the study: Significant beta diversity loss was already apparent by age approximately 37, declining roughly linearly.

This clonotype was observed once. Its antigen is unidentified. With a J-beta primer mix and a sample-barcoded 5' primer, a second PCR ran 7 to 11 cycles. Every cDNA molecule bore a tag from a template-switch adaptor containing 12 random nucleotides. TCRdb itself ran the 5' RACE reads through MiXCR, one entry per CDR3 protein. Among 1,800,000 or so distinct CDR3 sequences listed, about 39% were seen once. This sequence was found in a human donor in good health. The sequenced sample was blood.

The CDR3 loop reads CATSRGQVSYEQYF. In nucleotides, the CDR3 is TGTGCCACCAGCAGAGGACAGGTCTCCTACGAGCAGTACTTC. This chain joins TRBV15 and TRBJ2-7; D possibly corresponds to TRBD1 (6 bases). CDR1 and CDR2 (germline): LNHNV, YYDKDF (reference sequence). Trimming removed 1 base at V and 0 bases at J, with 7 bases between. The CDR3 is made up of 14 amino acids.